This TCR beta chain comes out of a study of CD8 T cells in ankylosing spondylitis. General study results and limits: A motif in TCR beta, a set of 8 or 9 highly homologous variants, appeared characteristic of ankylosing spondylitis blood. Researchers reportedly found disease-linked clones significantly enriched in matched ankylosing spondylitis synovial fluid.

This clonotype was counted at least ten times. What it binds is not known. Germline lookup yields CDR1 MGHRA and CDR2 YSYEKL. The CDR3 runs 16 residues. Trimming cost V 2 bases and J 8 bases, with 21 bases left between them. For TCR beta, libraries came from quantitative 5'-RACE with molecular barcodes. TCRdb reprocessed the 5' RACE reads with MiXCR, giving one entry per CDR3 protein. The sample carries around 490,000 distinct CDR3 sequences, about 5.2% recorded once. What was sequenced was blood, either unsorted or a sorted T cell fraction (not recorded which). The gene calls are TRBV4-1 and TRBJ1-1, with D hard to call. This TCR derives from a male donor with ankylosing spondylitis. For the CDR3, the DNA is TGCGCCAGCAGCCAACTTAGACGCATGCGAGGCACCGAAGCTTTCTTT. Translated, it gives CASSQLRRMRGTEAFF.